This T cell receptor (beta chain) came from a study of CD8+ T cells in alopecia areata. Regarding the study as a whole: Clonality exceeded that of normal scalp in lesional scalp, most notably in alopecia totalis/universalis.

V dropped 3 bases and J dropped 0 bases, with 12 bases sitting between them. Germline V gene lookup returns CDR1 MGHRA and CDR2 YSYEKL. There are 15 residues in the CDR3. This clone was detected only once. Antigen: not known. Extracted RNA was reverse transcribed into cDNA, the sequencing template. Clones were read by immunoSEQ multiplex PCR, and TCRdb kept only the in-frame ones, dropping some. The repertoire has about 150,000 clones, 62% of them found once; the top ten carry just over 35%. This rearrangement joins TRBV4-1 to TRBJ2-7; tentative D call: TRBD1 (6 bases). This receptor was obtained from a human donor in good health. The sequenced material came from CD8+ T cells sorted from blood. The CDR3 bases are TGCGCCAGCAGCCATCGGGACACGAGCTCCTACGAGCAGTACTTC. Its protein product is CASSHRDTSSYEQYF.